The subject of this entry is one T cell receptor beta chain. Its antigen is undetermined. The data belong to a study of CXCR3-negative and CXCR3-positive naive CD8 T cells. Study observations and caveats: Naive cells with CXCR3 showed TRB CDR3s that were more hydrophobic than those in CXCR3-negative naive cells. Naive cells used TRBV-TRBJ genes in much the same way whether CXCR3-negative or CXCR3-positive; memory cells did not.

The CDR3 has 16 amino acids. Germline CDR1 SNHLY, CDR2 FYNNEI. The libraries of TRB cDNA were constructed through 5' RACE using UMI labels. TCRdb re-called the 5' RACE reads and catalogs CDR3 proteins one per entry, DNA excluded. The specimen's table records 100,000 to 150,000 distinct CDR3 sequences. This sequence was found in a human donor in good health. Some clones in this sample may be carry-over from other donors' samples. This chain uses TRBV2 with TRBJ2-5; TCRdb proposes TRBD2, but this gene call is untestable without DNA. The material sequenced was naive CXCR3+ CD8+ T cells from blood. Described subset: CD45RO-CCR7+CD27+CD95- naive CD8+ T cells expressing CXCR3 (TNR3+). This CDR3 is CASSQETSGNEETQYF.